Listed below are T cell receptor beta chains from one sample, sequenced in a study of T cell responses to AZD1222 COVID-19 vaccine. Only in-frame clones appear in the TCRdb table, and some are missing; sequencing was by immunoSEQ multiplex PCR. The sample yields under 200,000 clones, around 92% seen once. Sequencing was performed on peripheral blood, taken on day 0 of AZD1222 vaccination. These receptors were taken from an adult in good health. Each CDR3 is given with its conserved first and last residue. Fields, in order: V gene, clone size, D gene, J gene, CDR3 DNA, CDR3 protein. D genes are given only for firm matches. Clone size is given for some rows only: seen once, a few or many times, or a class if the clone is expanded.

>TRBV5-1|-|-|TRBJ2-5
TGCGCCAGCAGCTTAACTCAACTAGCCTCCCAAGAGACCCAGTACTTC
CASSLTQLASQETQYF
>TRBV6-1|-|-|TRBJ1-5
TGTGCCAGCAGTGAAATAGGAGGAGTCAATCAGCCCCAGCATTTT
CASSEIGGVNQPQHF
>TRBV9|-|-|TRBJ2-2
TGTGCCAGCAGCGTAGGGGGCAGGGTGACCGGGGAGCTGTTTTTT
CASSVGGRVTGELFF
>TRBV7-9|-|-|TRBJ1-2
TGTGCCAGCAGCACCCGACAGGCCTATGGCTACACCTTC
CASSTRQAYGYTF
>TRBV21-1|-|-|TRBJ1-2
TGTGCCAGCAGCAGAGAGATGGCCCGGGGACTTGATGGCTACACCTTC
CASSREMARGLDGYTF
>TRBV5-6|-|TRBD1|TRBJ2-5
TGTGCCAGCAGCTTGGGACAGGGTGGTTCCCAAGAGACCCAGTACTTC
CASSLGQGGSQETQYF
>TRBV12-3/TRBV12-4|-|TRBD1|TRBJ1-4
TGTGCCAGCGGGACAGGGAATGAAAAACTGTTTTTT
CASGTGNEKLFF
>TRBV4-1|-|-|TRBJ1-5
TGCGCCAGCAGCCAAGATAGGGGTCAGCCCCAGCATTTT
CASSQDRGQPQHF
>TRBV28|-|-|TRBJ2-3
TGTGCCAGCATCCCTTGGGAAAGCACAGATACGCAGTATTTT
CASIPWESTDTQYF
>TRBV11-2|-|-|TRBJ1-1
TGTGCCAGCAGCTTAGGGGCCACCATGAACACTGAAGCTTTCTTT
CASSLGATMNTEAFF
>TRBV10-1|-|TRBD1|TRBJ2-5
TGCGCCAGCAGTGAGTTTTCAGGGGGTAAAGAGACCCAGTACTTC
CASSEFSGGKETQYF
>TRBV25-1|medium-sized|-|TRBJ1-6
TGTGCCAGCAGTGCTGTGACAGTCGAGTCTAATTCACCCCTCCACTTT
CASSAVTVESNSPLHF
>TRBV19|-|TRBD1|TRBJ2-1
TGTGCCAGTAAGGGGGACAGCGACCTGACCCGCTACAATGAGCAGTTCTTC
CASKGDSDLTRYNEQFF
>TRBV7-9|once|TRBD1|TRBJ1-2
TGTGCCAGCAGCGTGGGACAGGGGAGAGGCTACACCTTC
CASSVGQGRGYTF